The present T cell receptor beta chain was sequenced within a study of T cell responses to AZD1222 COVID-19 vaccine. Profiled with immunoSEQ multiplex PCR; TCRdb holds only in-frame clones, not every one. The top ten hold about 2.6% of the sample, which has around 88,000 clones, approximately 89% seen once. For this clone: Its antigen is currently unknown.

Study-level findings and limits: Nearly half of spike-specific TCRs reportedly target unmutated variant regions. Mostly white British, mostly female donors; authors suggested clonal diversity may be underestimated.

CDR1 is SGHTA, CDR2 FQGNSA, per germline. This CDR3 contains 14 residues. V was clipped by 5 bases and J by 1 base, with 11 bases between them. This sequence was found in an adult in good health. The material sequenced was peripheral blood, taken on day 0 of MenACWY control vaccination. This chain uses TRBV7-2 with TRBJ1-2; D uncertain. CDR3 amino acids: CASSPSRGNYGYTF. CDR3 DNA: TGTGCCAGCAGCCCCTCGCGGGGTAACTATGGCTACACCTTC.